A selection of T cell receptor beta chains follows, all from one sample in a study of early T cells in non-severe SARS-CoV-2 infection. TCRdb reanalysed the 5' RACE reads using MiXCR and keeps one entry per CDR3 protein. The sample lists 45,000 to 70,000 distinct CDR3 sequences, approximately 6.7% occurring once. The sequencing sample was made of whole blood. The origin of the receptors is an adult who was a healthcare worker with PCR-confirmed SARS-CoV-2 infection or an uninfected control (not recorded which). Both conserved end residues are part of each CDR3. A D gene is named only where the DNA matches it firmly. Size tells how often a clone was seen (once, few, many) or the class of an expanded clone, and some rows leave it out.

CDR3aa	CDR3nt	abundance	d_gene	v_gene	j_gene
CAITMDPAVYEQYF	TGTGCCATCACTATGGACCCGGCGGTGTACGAGCAGTACTTC	many	.	TRBV10-3	TRBJ2-7
CASSQGPGNQPQHF	TGTGCCAGCAGTCAGGGGCCGGGCAATCAGCCCCAGCATTTT	many	.	TRBV12-3/TRBV12-4	TRBJ1-5
CASSQDTRSGNTIYF	TGTGCCAGCAGCCAAGACACCCGCTCTGGAAACACCATATATTTT	.	.	TRBV3-1	TRBJ1-3
CSATTGSVPSPTQYF	TGCAGTGCTACCACAGGGTCCGTTCCCTCTCCTACGCAGTATTTT	.	.	TRBV20-1	TRBJ2-3
CASSIRTGGVSGYTF	TGTGCCAGCAGTATCCGGACAGGGGGCGTGAGTGGCTACACCTTC	many	TRBD1	TRBV6-5	TRBJ1-2
CASSPQPYSSYNEQFF	TGTGCCAGCAGCCCCCAGCCCTACAGCTCCTACAATGAGCAGTTCTTC	many	.	TRBV7-8	TRBJ2-1
CSASFRRGGREDEQFF	TGCAGTGCTAGTTTCAGACGGGGGGGCCGGGAGGATGAGCAGTTCTTC	many	TRBD2	TRBV20-1	TRBJ2-1
CASSPITGELFF	TGTGCCAGCAGCCCTATCACCGGGGAGCTGTTTTTT	.	.	TRBV7-6	TRBJ2-2
CASSSSLGQGNEAFF	TGTGCCAGCAGCTCCTCCCTGGGACAGGGGAATGAAGCTTTCTTT	many	TRBD1	TRBV11-3	TRBJ1-1
CSATFLHGADNSPLHF	TGCAGTGCTACCTTCTTACACGGGGCCGATAATTCACCCCTCCACTTT	many	.	TRBV20-1	TRBJ1-6
CSAQSGEPYEQYF	TGCAGTGCGCAGTCGGGGGAACCCTACGAGCAGTACTTC	many	.	TRBV20-1	TRBJ2-7
CASSFSRGRGEQYF	TGTGCCAGCAGCTTTTCCAGGGGGCGAGGGGAGCAGTACTTC	many	TRBD1	TRBV11-3	TRBJ2-7
CASSPGTPEAFF	TGTGCCAGCAGCCCTGGGACTCCTGAAGCTTTCTTT	many	.	TRBV5-4	TRBJ1-1
CASSQWAGASYEQYF	TGTGCCAGCAGCCAATGGGCAGGAGCCTCCTACGAGCAGTACTTC	many	.	TRBV14	TRBJ2-7
CASSESKAYGDTQYF	TGCGCCAGCAGTGAGTCAAAGGCCTACGGAGATACGCAGTATTTT	.	.	TRBV10-1	TRBJ2-3
CSARSWTEPYEQYF	TGCAGTGCTAGATCTTGGACAGAACCTTACGAGCAGTACTTC	many	.	TRBV20-1	TRBJ2-7
CASSVARGYEQYF	TGTGCCAGCAGCGTAGCGCGGGGGTACGAGCAGTACTTC	.	TRBD2	TRBV9	TRBJ2-7
CASRTQGAGNQPQHF	TGTGCCAGCAGAACACAGGGGGCTGGTAATCAGCCCCAGCATTTT	.	TRBD1	TRBV6-5	TRBJ1-5
CASSNREDSSPLHF	TGTGCCAGCAGTAACAGGGAAGATTCATCACCCCTCCACTTT	many	.	TRBV6-2/TRBV6-3	TRBJ1-6
CASSPAWGASRNEQFF	TGTGCCAGCAGCCCGGCCTGGGGGGCATCGCGCAATGAGCAGTTCTTC	.	.	TRBV25-1	TRBJ2-1
CATRAGGAYNQPQHF	TGTGCCACCAGAGCGGGAGGGGCCTACAATCAGCCCCAGCATTTT	many	.	TRBV15	TRBJ1-5
CASSLSKGTYEQYF	TGCGCCAGCAGCTTGAGCAAGGGTACCTACGAGCAGTACTTC	.	.	TRBV5-1	TRBJ2-7
CASSQEGGITNSPLHF	TGCGCCAGCAGCCAAGAGGGGGGCATCACTAATTCACCCCTCCACTTT	many	.	TRBV4-3	TRBJ1-6
CASSSPTLGGEQYF	TGTGCCAGCAGTTCGCCAACACTAGGCGGCGAGCAGTACTTC	many	.	TRBV6-6	TRBJ2-7
CASSSGQGTYEQYF	TGTGCCAGCAGCTCAGGACAGGGAACCTACGAGCAGTACTTC	few	TRBD1	TRBV7-9	TRBJ2-7
CSVKRTGVENSPLHF	TGCAGTGTCAAGAGGACAGGGGTAGAAAATTCACCCCTCCACTTT	many	TRBD1	TRBV20-1	TRBJ1-6
CASSLDRDQPQHF	TGTGCCAGCAGCTTAGATCGTGATCAGCCCCAGCATTTT	many	.	TRBV11-2	TRBJ1-5
CASSRSRTQPQHF	TGCGCCAGCAGCCGATCTCGAACTCAGCCCCAGCATTTT	many	.	TRBV4-3	TRBJ1-5
CASSLTGRATDTQYF	TGTGCCAGCAGCCTGACTGGCAGGGCCACAGATACGCAGTATTTT	many	.	TRBV28	TRBJ2-3
CASSIGGQGSDTQYF	TGTGCCAGTAGTATAGGGGGGCAGGGCTCGGATACGCAGTATTTT	.	.	TRBV19	TRBJ2-3
CASSPPYGEQFF	TGTGCCAGCAGTCCGCCGTACGGTGAGCAGTTCTTC	many	.	TRBV12-3/TRBV12-4	TRBJ2-1
CASSLSGGDQPQHF	TGTGCCAGCAGTTTATCAGGGGGCGATCAGCCCCAGCATTTT	many	TRBD1	TRBV27	TRBJ1-5
CASSRGTSGGAGDTQYF	TGTGCCAGCAGCCGCGGGACTAGCGGGGGGGCAGGGGATACGCAGTATTTT	many	TRBD2	TRBV6-2/TRBV6-3	TRBJ2-3
CAINGGGPYNEQFF	TGTGCCATCAATGGGGGTGGGCCCTACAATGAGCAGTTCTTC	.	.	TRBV10-3	TRBJ2-1
CSARVGTTNYGYTF	TGCAGTGCTAGAGTAGGGACTACTAACTATGGCTACACCTTC	few	.	TRBV20-1	TRBJ1-2
CASSPGTSGGYGETQYF	TGTGCCAGCAGCCCAGGGACTAGCGGGGGGTACGGCGAGACCCAGTACTTC	many	TRBD2	TRBV12-3/TRBV12-4	TRBJ2-5
CASSPGLAPYTDTQYF	TGTGCCAGCAGTCCCGGACTAGCTCCTTACACAGATACGCAGTATTTT	few	TRBD2	TRBV6-6	TRBJ2-3
CAWSVTSDTQYF	TGTGCCTGGAGTGTCACATCAGATACGCAGTATTTT	.	.	TRBV30	TRBJ2-3
CSARDRRPLDEQYF	TGCAGTGCTAGAGACCGACGGCCTCTGGACGAGCAGTACTTC	few	.	TRBV20-1	TRBJ2-7
CASSSDRAPYNEQFF	TGTGCCAGCAGCTCCGACAGGGCCCCCTACAATGAGCAGTTCTTC	many	TRBD1	TRBV6-5	TRBJ2-1
CASSSEREMNYGYTF	TGTGCCAGCAGCTCGGAAAGGGAGATGAACTATGGCTACACCTTC	few	.	TRBV5-4	TRBJ1-2